A single sample is the source of the 17 T cell receptor beta chains below, sequenced in a study of T cell changes during pregnancy in multiple sclerosis. Here immunoSEQ multiplex PCR was the method, and the copy in TCRdb shows in-frame clones only, minus some. The profile covers approximately 60,000 clones, with roughly 94% appearing a single time and 3.5% taken by the ten largest. The source material was CD8+ T cells from peripheral blood mononuclear cells, sampled in the third trimester of pregnancy. The receptors shown here come from a female donor with multiple sclerosis, enrolled in a pregnancy study.

The chain uses TRBV9 and TRBJ2-2, with 7 bases matching TRBD2. Losses at the gene ends were 3 bases for V and 4 bases for J; bases not matched to a gene: 12. The length of the CDR3 is 17 residues. The germline CDR1 and CDR2 sequences are SGDLS and YYNGEE. The CDR3 nucleotides read TGTGCCAGCAGCGCGAGGGGCGGGAGCACCCTCACCGGGGAGCTGTTTTTT. Protein: CASSARGGSTLTGELFF. The full variable domain, completed using reference TRBV9 and TRBJ2-2, is DSGVTQTPKHLITATGQRVTLRCSPRSGDLSVYWYQQSLDQGLQFLIQYYNGEERAKGNILERFSAQQFPDLHSELNLSSLELGDSALYFCASSARGGSTLTGELFFGEGSRLTVL.

The chain carries TRBV4-2 and TRBJ1-5, with D possibly being TRBD1 (6 bases). V dropped 4 bases and J dropped 3 bases, with 10 bases sitting between them. Germline assignment: CDR1 LGHNA and CDR2 YNFKEQ. The CDR3 extends over 14 amino acids. CDR3 protein: CASSPQGPNQPQHF. The CDR3 nucleotides read TGTGCCAGCAGCCCCCAGGGGCCCAATCAGCCCCAGCATTTT.

This chain uses TRBV7-6 with TRBJ2-5; 8 bases align to TRBD1. CDR1 SGHVS and CDR2 FNYEAQ come from the germline V gene. With 4 bases clipped from V and 5 bases from J, the junction kept 15 bases outside the gene matches. The CDR3 length is 17 residues. CDR3 in DNA: TGTGCCAGCAGCTCCTCACTCGGACAGGGTCGAACCGAGACCCAGTACTTC. As protein: CASSSSLGQGRTETQYF. The entire variable domain, with the rest obtained from reference TRBV7-6 and TRBJ2-5, is as follows: GAGVSQSPRYKVTKRGQDVALRCDPISGHVSLYWYRQALGQGPEFLTYFNYEAQQDKSGLPNDRFSAERPEGSISTLTIQRTEQRDSAMYRCASSSSLGQGRTETQYFGPGTRLLVL.

CDR3 residues: CASSTRQSYEQYF. DNA for the CDR3: TGTGCCAGTAGTACCCGACAGAGCTACGAGCAGTACTTC. The chain combines TRBV19 with TRBJ2-7, with a tentative D call TRBD1 (5 bases). CDR3 length: 13 amino acids. Trimming cost V 4 bases and J 3 bases, with 10 bases left between them. Per germline, CDR1 LNHDA and CDR2 SQIVND (reference sequence).

The genes are TRBV4-3 and TRBJ1-2, with D maybe TRBD1 (6 bases). Germline-derived CDR1 and CDR2 are LGHNA and YSLEER. The CDR3 length is 15 residues. The germline V and J ends were trimmed by 0 bases and 3 bases, with 11 bases remaining between them. The CDR3 sequence is CASSQDYREDYGYTF. The CDR3 region has the DNA TGCGCCAGCAGCCAAGACTACAGGGAAGACTATGGCTACACCTTC.

This chain uses TRBV19 with TRBJ1-4; D gene ambiguous. The V gene lost 4 bases and the J gene lost 3 bases, with 9 bases spanning the gap. Germline CDR1 reads LNHDA; CDR2 reads SQIVND (reference sequence). The CDR3 contains 14 residues. CDR3 DNA: TGTGCCAGTAGTAACTGGGCTGCTAATGAAAAACTGTTTTTT. This codes for CASSNWAANEKLFF.

This clone was found a few times. The V call is TRBV5-1, the J call TRBJ2-7; TRBD1 agrees at 7 bases. The CDR3 is 14 residues long. From germline, CDR1 is SGHRS and CDR2 YFSETQ. J gave up 1 base and V 3 bases, and 4 bases lay outside the gene matches. CDR3 DNA sequence: TGCGCCAGCAGCTACCACAGGGGTTCCTACGAGCAGTACTTC. This gives the protein CASSYHRGSYEQYF.

The chain has TRBV11-2 and TRBJ1-4; D is possibly TRBD1 (6 bases). Germline assignment: CDR1 SGHAT and CDR2 FQNNGV. Trimming pared 5 bases from V and 4 bases from J, leaving 14 bases between. CDR3 size: 15 residues. In DNA form, the CDR3 reads TGTGCCAGCAGCCACACCCCGGACAGTAATGAAAAACTGTTTTTT. Its translation: CASSHTPDSNEKLFF. The full variable domain, its missing parts supplied by reference TRBV11-2 and TRBJ1-4, is EAGVAQSPRYKIIEKRQSVAFWCNPISGHATLYWYQQILGQGPKLLIQFQNNGVVDDSQLPKDRFSAERLKGVDSTLKIQPAKLEDSAVYLCASSHTPDSNEKLFFGSGTQLSVL.

The V and J genes are TRBV4-1 and TRBJ2-1; 7 bases match TRBD2. This CDR3 comprises 13 residues. Germline V gives CDR1 MGHRA, CDR2 YSYEKL. V was pared by 1 base and J by 6 bases, with 0 bases of the junction left unmatched. The DNA for the CDR3 is TGCGCCAGCAGCCAAGCGGGGGGCAATGAGCAGTTCTTC. Its translation: CASSQAGGNEQFF.

V and J are TRBV5-5 and TRBJ2-5; 8 nucleotides align to TRBD1. With 0 bases clipped from V and 4 bases from J, the junction kept 2 bases outside the gene matches. The CDR3 sequence is 14 residues long. Per the germline V gene, CDR1 is SGHKS and CDR2 is YYEKEE (reference sequence). CDR3 in DNA: TGTGCCAGCAGCTTGGGGCAGGGGGCAGAGACCCAGTACTTC. It codes for CASSLGQGAETQYF.

The V gene is TRBV5-6, the J gene TRBJ2-2; D ambiguous. The CDR3 loop spans 11 amino acids. Looked up from germline, CDR1 is SGHDT and CDR2 is YYEEEE. Trimming removed 2 bases at V and 7 bases at J, with 3 bases between. The DNA of the CDR3 is TGTGCCAGCAGCTTTCTCGGGGAGCTGTTTTTT. It yields the protein CASSFLGELFF.

In nucleotides, the CDR3 is TGTGCCAGCAGCCACCCAGCGGGAGTCTACAATGAGCAGTTCTTC. It is translated as CASSHPAGVYNEQFF. The chain recombines TRBV7-9 with TRBJ2-1, with 8 bases identical to TRBD2. With 5 bases clipped from V and 3 bases from J, the junction kept 6 bases outside the gene matches. CDR1 is SEHNR, CDR2 FQNEAQ, per germline (reference sequence). The CDR3 consists of 15 residues.

This chain connects TRBV11-3 to TRBJ2-7; possible D gene TRBD1, 6 bases. V was clipped by 5 bases and J by 5 bases, with 16 bases between them. The CDR3 contains 14 residues. Per germline, CDR1 SGHNT and CDR2 YENEEA. In DNA form, the CDR3 reads TGTGCCAGCAGCCCGGACAGCCGCGGCCACGAGCAGTACTTC. Translating gives CASSPDSRGHEQYF. Together with reference TRBV11-3 and TRBJ2-7, the CDR3 gives the full variable domain: EAGVVQSPRYKIIEKKQPVAFWCNPISGHNTLYWYLQNLGQGPELLIRYENEEAVDDSQLPKDRFSAERLKGVDSTLKIQPAELGDSAVYLCASSPDSRGHEQYFGPGTRLTVT.

The chain employs TRBV5-1 and TRBJ2-2; possible D gene TRBD1, 5 bases. V dropped 2 bases and J dropped 1 base, with 9 bases sitting between them. The germline V gene encodes CDR1 SGHRS and CDR2 YFSETQ. The CDR3 covers 15 residues. The CDR3 region is CASSLARENTGELFF. The CDR3 DNA reads as TGCGCCAGCAGCTTAGCCAGGGAGAACACCGGGGAGCTGTTTTTT.

V gene TRBV7-7 combines with J gene TRBJ2-1; the D gene is possibly TRBD1 (6 bases). Germline V gene sequence: CDR1 SSHAT, CDR2 FNYEAQ (reference sequence). CDR3 length equals 17 residues. Between the trimmed V and J ends, which lost 0 bases and 6 bases, there was a span of 18 bases. In nucleotides, the CDR3 is TGTGCCAGCAGCTTAGCTGTGGCAGGGGCTAGGGGCAATGAGCAGTTCTTC. Its protein is CASSLAVAGARGNEQFF.

The chain combines TRBV5-4 with TRBJ2-7; 10 nucleotides line up with TRBD2. CDR1 and CDR2 (germline): SGHNT, YYREEE (reference sequence). V lost 5 bases and J lost 2; bases outside the gene matches: 10. The CDR3 is made up of 16 amino acids. The CDR3 nucleotides are TGTGCCAGCAGTCCTCGGCTAGCGGGAGTGGCCTACGAGCAGTACTTC. This encodes CASSPRLAGVAYEQYF.

V is TRBV7-6 and J is TRBJ1-2; 11 nucleotides align to TRBD1. V trimming: 5 bases; J trimming: 5 bases; junction bases outside the gene matches: 7. From germline, CDR1 is SGHVS and CDR2 FNYEAQ. This CDR3 has 15 amino acids. The CDR3: CASSPRTGGGYGYTF. In DNA form, the CDR3 reads TGTGCCAGCAGCCCGCGGACAGGGGGCGGATATGGCTACACCTTC.